This T cell receptor (beta chain) was sequenced during a study of cytomegalovirus exposure and HLA in healthy donors. Germline lookup yields CDR1 SGHTA and CDR2 FQGNSA. Germline trimming cut 4 bases from V and 6 bases from J; bases unmatched to any gene: 11. The CDR3 contains 16 residues. Both 60 Vbeta primers and 13 Jbeta primers went into the PCR. The protocol was immunoSEQ multiplex PCR, while the TCRdb copy is restricted to in-frame clones and leaves out a portion. This repertoire shows 130,000 or so clones, approximately 78% found once; its top ten account for around 7.8%. This chain links TRBV7-2 with TRBJ2-2, with 7 bases matching TRBD2. The specimen was PBMCs. The sequence came from a woman between 50 and 59 years old in good health and CMV-seropositive. This CDR3 is CASSSGRGRAAGELFF. The CDR3 DNA follows: TGTGCCAGCAGCTCTGGCCGGGGGAGGGCGGCCGGGGAGCTGTTTTTT. The full variable domain, rest sourced from reference TRBV7-2 and TRBJ2-2, is GAGVSQSPSNKVTEKGKDVELRCDPISGHTALYWYRQSLGQGLEFLIYFQGNSAPDKSGLPSDRFSAERTGGSVSTLTIQRTQQEDSAVYLCASSSGRGRAAGELFFGEGSRLTVL.